By share, the clone carrying this T cell receptor (beta chain) ranks as medium-sized. Its antigen is unidentified. Method: immunoSEQ multiplex PCR; TCRdb's copy keeps in-frame clones and lacks some. In the table there are about 75,000 clones, about 85% of which are singletons. This entry belongs to a study of T cell clones after liver transplantation. Study observations and caveats: Migration into the graft, not deletion, may explain lost graft donor-reactive T cells. A larger donor-reactive than third-party decline suggested partial antigen-specific deletion.

The sequencing here drew on CD4+ T cells from blood, taken about 50 months after liver transplant. The sequence was obtained from a human patient who received a liver transplant. Some T cells may be transferred from the graft donor.

CDR3 sequence reads: CASSLSVGQGSNQPQHF. In nucleotides, the CDR3 is TGTGCCAGCAGTTTATCTGTGGGACAGGGGTCCAATCAGCCCCAGCATTTT. The V call is TRBV27, the J call TRBJ1-5; TRBD1 matches 10 bases. Trimming removed 0 bases from V and 3 bases from J; junction bases left unmatched: 5. The CDR3 is 17 amino acids. Looked up from germline, CDR1 is MNHEY and CDR2 is SMNVEV (reference sequence).